This T cell receptor (beta chain) emerged from a study of cytomegalovirus exposure and HLA in healthy donors. The study's findings and limits: In vitro assays verified that three CMV-associated chains recognized CMV antigens specifically. A list of 150 or so TCR beta chains associated with cytomegalovirus was given. Previous analysis showed most TCR beta V segments were productive about 87% or about 30% of the time.

Germline values: CDR1 MNHEY, CDR2 SMNVEV (reference sequence). There are 11 residues in the CDR3. Trimming stripped 6 bases from V and 9 bases from J, with 9 bases between. In the case of this clone: What it recognizes is unknown.

Primers for the PCR totalled 60 Vbeta and 13 Jbeta. Under the authors' procedure: A later analysis tallied approximately 78 million unique TCR beta chains, around 9.9 million of them shared. The repertoire was sequenced with immunoSEQ multiplex PCR; TCRdb's copy has only in-frame clones and lacks some. V, J and clone size reflect that table, while D and trimming were determined from the DNA. The repertoire holds fewer than 100,000 clones, approximately 76% seen once, with approximately 2% in the top ten. V is TRBV27 and J is TRBJ2-1, with D possibly matching TRBD2 (5 bases). This clonotype was obtained from a man aged 40-50 years in good health and CMV-seronegative. Sequenced material: PBMCs. The CDR3 nucleotides are TGTGCCAGCAGGCGCGCGGGTGAGCAGTTCTTC. This sequence encodes CASRRAGEQFF.